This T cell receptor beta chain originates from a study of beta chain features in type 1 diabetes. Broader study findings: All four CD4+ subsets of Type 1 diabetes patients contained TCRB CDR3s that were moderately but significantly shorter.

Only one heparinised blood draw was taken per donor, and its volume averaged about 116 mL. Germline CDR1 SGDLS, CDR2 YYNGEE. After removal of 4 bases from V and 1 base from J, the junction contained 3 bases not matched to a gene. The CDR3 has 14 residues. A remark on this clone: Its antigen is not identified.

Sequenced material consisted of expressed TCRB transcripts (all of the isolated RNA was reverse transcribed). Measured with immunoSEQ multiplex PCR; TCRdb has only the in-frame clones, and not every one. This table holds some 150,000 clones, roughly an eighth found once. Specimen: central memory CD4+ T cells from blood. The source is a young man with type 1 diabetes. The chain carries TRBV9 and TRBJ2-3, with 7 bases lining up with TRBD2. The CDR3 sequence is CASSTLAGTDTQYF. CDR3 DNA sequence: TGTGCCAGCAGCACCCTAGCGGGCACAGATACGCAGTATTTT.